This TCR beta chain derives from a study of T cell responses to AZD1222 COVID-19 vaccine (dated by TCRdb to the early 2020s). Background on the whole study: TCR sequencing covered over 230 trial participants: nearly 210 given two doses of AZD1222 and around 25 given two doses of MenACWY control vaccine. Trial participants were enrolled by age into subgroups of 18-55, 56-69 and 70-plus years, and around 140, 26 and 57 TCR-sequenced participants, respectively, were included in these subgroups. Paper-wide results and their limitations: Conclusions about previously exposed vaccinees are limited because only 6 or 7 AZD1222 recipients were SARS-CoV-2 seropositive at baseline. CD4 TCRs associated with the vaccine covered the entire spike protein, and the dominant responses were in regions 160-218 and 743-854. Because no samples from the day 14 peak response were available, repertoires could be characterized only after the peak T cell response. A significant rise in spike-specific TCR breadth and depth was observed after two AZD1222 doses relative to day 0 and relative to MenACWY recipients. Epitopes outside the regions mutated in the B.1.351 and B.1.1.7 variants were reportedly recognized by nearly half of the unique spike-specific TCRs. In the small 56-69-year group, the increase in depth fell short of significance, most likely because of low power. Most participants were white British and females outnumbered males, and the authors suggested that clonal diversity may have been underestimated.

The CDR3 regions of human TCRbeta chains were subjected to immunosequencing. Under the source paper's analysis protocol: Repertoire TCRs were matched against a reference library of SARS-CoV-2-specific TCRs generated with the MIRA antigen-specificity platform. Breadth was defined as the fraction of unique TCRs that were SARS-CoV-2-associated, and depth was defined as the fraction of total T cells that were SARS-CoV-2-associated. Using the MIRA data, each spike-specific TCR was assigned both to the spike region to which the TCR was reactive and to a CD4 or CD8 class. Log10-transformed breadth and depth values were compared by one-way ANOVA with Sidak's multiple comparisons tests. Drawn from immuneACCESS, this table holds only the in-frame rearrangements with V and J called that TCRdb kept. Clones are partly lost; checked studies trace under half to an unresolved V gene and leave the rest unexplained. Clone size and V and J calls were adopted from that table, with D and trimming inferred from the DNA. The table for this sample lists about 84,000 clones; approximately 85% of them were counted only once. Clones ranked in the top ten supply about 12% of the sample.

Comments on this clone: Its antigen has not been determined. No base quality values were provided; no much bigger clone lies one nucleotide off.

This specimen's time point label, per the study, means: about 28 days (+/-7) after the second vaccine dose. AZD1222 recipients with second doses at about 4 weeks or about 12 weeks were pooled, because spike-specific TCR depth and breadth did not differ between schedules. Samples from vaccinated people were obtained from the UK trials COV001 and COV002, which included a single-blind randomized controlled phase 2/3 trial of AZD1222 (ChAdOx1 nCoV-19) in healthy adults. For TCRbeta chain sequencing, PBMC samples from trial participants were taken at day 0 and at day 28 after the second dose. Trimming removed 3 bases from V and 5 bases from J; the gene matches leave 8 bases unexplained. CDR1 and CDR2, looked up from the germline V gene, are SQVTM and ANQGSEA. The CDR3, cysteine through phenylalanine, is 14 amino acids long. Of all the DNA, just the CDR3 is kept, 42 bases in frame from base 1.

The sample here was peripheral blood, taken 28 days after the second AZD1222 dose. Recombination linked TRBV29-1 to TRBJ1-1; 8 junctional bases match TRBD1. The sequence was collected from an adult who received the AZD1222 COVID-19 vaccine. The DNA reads TGCAGCGTTGACCGGCAGGGGGCTCGAACTGAAGCTTTCTTT. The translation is CSVDRQGARTEAFF.